This TCR beta chain was identified in a study of CD8 T cells in Susac syndrome. RNA was extracted with the RNeasy kit, and a quantity of roughly 0.5 to 1 ug was reverse transcribed using random hexamers. immunoSEQ multiplex PCR amplified TCR beta CDR3 across 54 Vbeta, 13 Jbeta. Each CDR3 protein gets one entry after TCRdb re-called the immunoSEQ multiplex PCR reads with MiXCR. The sample contains around 130,000 distinct CDR3 sequences, around 96% of which appear only once. Germline CDR1 and CDR2: DFQATT and SNEGSKA (reference sequence). Trimming removed 6 bases from V and 4 bases from J, with 16 bases in between. This CDR3 is 14 amino acids long. CD8+ and CD4+ blood T cells underwent TCR beta sequencing. It was healthy donors who served as the controls, matched for age and sex. Isolation of CD8+ and CD4+ T cells was performed negatively, whereas enrichment of TEMRA cells was done by FACS.

The sample consisted of CD4+ T cells from PBMCs. This clonotype was obtained from a human donor in good health. The chain links TRBV20-1 to TRBJ2-1; either TRBD1 or TRBD2 may fit D (5 bases each). The CDR3 DNA is TGCAGTGCCCGCAGGCTAGAGGGGTACAATGAGCAGTTCTTC. Its protein is CSARRLEGYNEQFF.